Sequencing of this T cell receptor (beta chain) was carried out in a study of cytomegalovirus exposure and HLA in healthy donors. Findings of the study overall: An analysis that was carried out later associated 16,951 TCR beta sequences with HLA alleles at 0.05 false discovery rate. Several of the most significant clusters appeared, in a later analysis, to be linked to common viral pathogens.

Donors showed nominal health when sampled, although they likely had unrecorded immune exposures. The PCR was carried out with 60 Vbeta primers and 13 Jbeta primers. In the original workflow: In a later analysis, 70 million to 80 million unique TCR beta chains included roughly 11 million shared by two or more donors. Produced via immunoSEQ multiplex PCR; TCRdb's table is partial and in-frame only. The V and J calls and clone size are taken from that table; D and trimming were inferred from the DNA. The data show about 200,000 clones, almost 80% seen once. In regard to this clone: What it binds is not known.

This CDR3 is built from 16 residues. V shed 3 bases and J 0 bases; nucleotides not matched to a gene: 6. Germline CDR1 reads SGDLS; CDR2 reads YYNGEE. The sample comprised PBMCs. This chain links TRBV9 with TRBJ1-1; 9 bases align to TRBD1. This receptor was obtained from a male donor in good health and CMV-seronegative. CDR3 loop: CASSGGWDRVNTEAFF. The CDR3 DNA reads as TGTGCCAGCAGCGGAGGATGGGACAGGGTGAACACTGAAGCTTTCTTT.